Presented here are 32 T cell receptor beta chains from one specimen sequenced in a study of shared clonotypes between healthy human individuals. Assay: immunoSEQ multiplex PCR; the TCRdb copy retains only in-frame clones and omits some. Of over 2 million clones detected, roughly 92% appear once; the ten largest clones hold around 0.38%. Specimen: naive CD4+ T cells from PBMCs. Subset specified: CD45RA+ positively selected. These receptors were taken from a man aged 18 to 29 in good health. Some clones in this sample may be carry-over from other donors' samples.

The V gene is TRBV9, the J gene TRBJ2-2, with 7 positions matching TRBD1. V lost 4 bases and J lost 4; bases outside the gene matches: 13. Germline V CDR1 and CDR2: SGDLS, YYNGEE. The CDR3 sequence is 17 residues long. DNA of the CDR3: TGTGCCAGCAGCTCGGTAAAACAGGGGATATTCACCGGGGAGCTGTTTTTT. Translating it yields CASSSVKQGIFTGELFF.

The rearrangement uses TRBV6-6 and TRBJ1-2; 7 positions agree with TRBD1. Germline lookup yields CDR1 MNHNY and CDR2 SVGAGI (reference sequence). The CDR3 covers 14 residues. J was trimmed by 6 bases and V by 5 bases; bases with no gene match: 9. The CDR3 here is CASSQRGGGHGYTF. In DNA, the CDR3 is TGTGCCAGCAGTCAACGAGGGGGCGGCCATGGCTACACCTTC.

The V gene is TRBV19, the J gene TRBJ1-1; D possibly corresponds to TRBD1 (5 bases). Germline assignment: CDR1 LNHDA and CDR2 SQIVND (reference sequence). Trimming removed 9 bases at V and 1 base at J, with 18 bases between. CDR3 length: 15 residues. The CDR3 reads CASSPWGEGNTEAFF. The CDR3 DNA reads TGTGCCAGCAGTCCCTGGGGGGAGGGGAACACTGAAGCTTTCTTT.

This clone has just one count. This sequence joins TRBV23-1 and TRBJ2-2, with no clear D. TRBV23-1 is classed as an ORF, of uncertain function. Between the trimmed V and J ends, which lost 6 bases and 6 bases, there was a span of 17 bases. The CDR3 runs 15 residues. This chain's CDR3 is CASSLSRDRPGELFF. As DNA, the CDR3 is TGCGCCAGCAGCCTTTCAAGGGATCGGCCCGGGGAGCTGTTTTTT.

This chain uses TRBV14 with TRBJ2-7; 10 bases align to TRBD2. J gave up 5 bases and V 0 bases, and 7 bases lay outside the gene matches. CDR1 is SGHDN, CDR2 FVKESK, per germline. This CDR3 is 16 amino acids long. The CDR3 nucleotides are TGTGCCAGCAGCCAAGATCGGGCTAGCGGGAGCCACGAGCAGTACTTC. Protein: CASSQDRASGSHEQYF.

CDR3 nucleotides: TGTGCCAGCAGTTTAAACGGGGGAACCTACGAGCAGTACTTC. Amino acid sequence: CASSLNGGTYEQYF. This chain links TRBV28 with TRBJ2-7; maybe TRBD2 (6 bases). CDR3 length: 14 residues. With 2 bases removed from V and 2 bases from J, the gap between germline ends came to 10 bases. Germline V lookup: CDR1 MDHEN, CDR2 SYDVKM.

This chain's CDR3 is CASSSYSTGELFF. The CDR3 DNA reads as TGTGCCAGCAGCTCGTACTCCACCGGGGAGCTGTTTTTT. This chain joins TRBV11-3 and TRBJ2-2; D uncertain. V was clipped by 4 bases and J by 4 bases, with 7 bases between them. There are 13 residues in the CDR3. Per germline, CDR1 SGHNT and CDR2 YENEEA.

The chain recombines TRBV28 with TRBJ2-5, with D tentatively TRBD1 or TRBD2 (5 bases each). The CDR3 covers 16 residues. Germline CDR1 MDHEN, CDR2 SYDVKM. Trimming took 5 bases from V and 5 from J, leaving 21 bases between them. The CDR3 DNA reads TGTGCCAGCAGTGCTCCGGGGACGACGCGACGGGAGACCCAGTACTTC. This codes for CASSAPGTTRRETQYF.

The chain recombines TRBV2 with TRBJ1-5; D perhaps matches TRBD1 (5 bases). CDR1 and CDR2 from the germline V gene are SNHLY and FYNNEI. The CDR3 extends over 15 amino acids. V lost 8 bases and J lost 4, with 18 bases in between. CDR3 in DNA: TGTGCCAGCTTGGCTGGGGGACCAGCAAATCAGCCCCAGCATTTT. Translation: CASLAGGPANQPQHF.

This chain joins TRBV4-3 and TRBJ1-5, with D hard to call. The CDR3 has 13 amino acids. Germline lookup yields CDR1 LGHNA and CDR2 YSLEER. Trimming took off 2 bases at V and 3 bases at J, with 5 bases between the two ends. In DNA form, the CDR3 reads TGCGCCAGCAGCCAAAACTACAATCAGCCCCAGCATTTT. It translates to CASSQNYNQPQHF.

CDR3 protein: CASSLGGLRRMNTEAFF. DNA of the CDR3: TGTGCCAGCAGTTTGGGGGGGCTGAGGCGGATGAACACTGAAGCTTTCTTT. V gene TRBV28 combines with J gene TRBJ1-1, with D perhaps matching TRBD1 (6 bases). CDR1 and CDR2 (germline): MDHEN, SYDVKM. The CDR3 totals 17 residues. Trimming took off 3 bases at V and 0 bases at J, with 17 bases between the two ends.

This chain links TRBV6-6 with TRBJ2-7; D is possibly TRBD1 (5 bases). Between the trimmed V and J ends, which lost 2 bases and 5 bases, there was a span of 13 bases. CDR3 length equals 14 residues. Per the germline V gene, CDR1 is MNHNY and CDR2 is SVGAGI (reference sequence). For the CDR3, the DNA is TGTGCCAGCAGTTACCGGCCAGGGCACCACGAGCAGTACTTC. Translated: CASSYRPGHHEQYF.

The genes are TRBV14 and TRBJ2-5; 7 nucleotides align to TRBD1. After removal of 2 bases from V and 4 bases from J, the junction contained 4 bases not matched to a gene. Germline V CDR1 and CDR2: SGHDN, FVKESK. The CDR3 loop spans 14 amino acids. The CDR3 bases are TGTGCCAGCAGCCAATACAGGGGAGTAGAGACCCAGTACTTC. Protein: CASSQYRGVETQYF.

This clone has just one count. This chain uses TRBV6-5 with TRBJ2-3; TRBD2 matches 7 bases. Germline V lookup: CDR1 MNHEY, CDR2 SVGAGI. This CDR3 contains 12 residues. V lost 9 bases to trimming and J lost 5 bases; unmatched junction nucleotides: 5. This CDR3 reads CASTGGRDTQYF. In DNA form, the CDR3 reads TGTGCCAGTACCGGGGGGAGAGATACGCAGTATTTT.

V is TRBV4-2 and J is TRBJ2-1; possible D gene TRBD2, 7 bases. Germline CDR1 LGHNA, CDR2 YNFKEQ. The length of the CDR3 is 16 residues. Trimming took off 0 bases at V and 5 bases at J, with 14 bases between the two ends. The CDR3 sequence: CASSQEGAGVDNEQFF. CDR3 coding DNA: TGTGCCAGCAGCCAAGAGGGGGCGGGAGTCGACAATGAGCAGTTCTTC.

This chain uses TRBV14 with TRBJ2-5; D gene unclear. This CDR3 region has 14 residues. Trimming stripped 0 bases from V and 3 bases from J, with 8 bases between. Germline lookup yields CDR1 SGHDN and CDR2 FVKESK. This chain's CDR3 is CASSQDWAKETQYF. The CDR3 DNA reads TGTGCCAGCAGCCAAGATTGGGCAAAAGAGACCCAGTACTTC. Full variable domain (outside the CDR3, taken from reference TRBV14 and TRBJ2-5): EAGVTQFPSHSVIEKGQTVTLRCDPISGHDNLYWYRRVMGKEIKFLLHFVKESKQDESGMPNNRFLAERTGGTYSTLKVQPAELEDSGVYFCASSQDWAKETQYFGPGTRLLVL.

On this clone itself: Other DNA sequences within the sample encode an identical CDR3. V usage is TRBV18 and J usage is TRBJ2-7; no firm D call. CDR3 length: 13 amino acids. CDR1 is KGHSH and CDR2 is LQKENI in the germline V gene. The germline V and J ends were trimmed by 2 bases and 1 base, with 6 bases remaining between them. The CDR3, as DNA: TGTGCCAGCTCACCAGGACGGTCCTACGAGCAGTACTTC. Amino acids: CASSPGRSYEQYF.

This clone is a singleton in its sample. The chain recombines TRBV7-2 with TRBJ2-3; 9 bases agree with TRBD1. The CDR3 spans 14 residues. The germline CDR1 and CDR2 sequences are SGHTA and FQGNSA. V lost 4 bases and J lost 3; bases outside the gene matches: 2. DNA of the CDR3: TGTGCCAGCAGCTGGGACAGGGATACAGATACGCAGTATTTT. It codes for CASSWDRDTDTQYF.

The chain employs TRBV19 and TRBJ1-5; D gene uncertain. Per germline, CDR1 LNHDA and CDR2 SQIVND (reference sequence). The CDR3 totals 15 residues. V shed 5 bases and J shed 0 bases, with 11 bases lying between them. The CDR3 protein is CASSAIGVSNQPQHF. CDR3 nucleotide sequence: TGTGCCAGTAGTGCTATCGGGGTTAGCAATCAGCCCCAGCATTTT.

The V gene is TRBV4-2, the J gene TRBJ2-2, with D perhaps given as TRBD1 or TRBD2 (5 bases each). The CDR3 runs to 16 residues. CDR1 and CDR2 (germline): LGHNA, YNFKEQ. Deletions cut 4 bases from V and 2 bases from J, with 14 bases between. CDR3 nucleotide sequence: TGTGCCAGCAGCCCCCGGGGCCGGGGAAACACCGGGGAGCTGTTTTTT. Translation: CASSPRGRGNTGELFF.

V usage is TRBV27 and J usage is TRBJ2-2; 7 bases fit TRBD1. CDR1 MNHEY and CDR2 SMNVEV come from the germline V gene (reference sequence). J lost 4 bases, V lost 2 bases, and 7 bases had no gene match. The CDR3 loop spans 16 amino acids. The CDR3 region has the DNA TGTGCCAGCAGTTTACGGCGGACAGGCTCCACCGGGGAGCTGTTTTTT. This translates into CASSLRRTGSTGELFF.

The rearrangement uses TRBV11-2 and TRBJ2-1, with D perhaps matching TRBD2 (6 bases). The CDR3 is 17 residues long. Trimming cost V 7 bases and J 8 bases, with 27 bases left between them. Germline V gene sequence: CDR1 SGHAT, CDR2 FQNNGV. The CDR3 DNA is TGTGCCAGCACCCCGCTGGCTAGCGTGACGATTGGCGATGAGCAGTTCTTC. This gives the protein CASTPLASVTIGDEQFF.

The rearrangement uses TRBV11-2 and TRBJ2-5; D ambiguous. The V end lost 0 bases, the J end lost 3 bases, and 11 bases lay between the germline ends. Germline CDR1 and CDR2: SGHAT and FQNNGV. This CDR3 contains 15 residues. CDR3 nucleotide sequence: TGTGCCAGCAGCTTAGATTTTCCTAGTAAAGAGACCCAGTACTTC. Translating it yields CASSLDFPSKETQYF.

The rearrangement links TRBV4-2 to TRBJ1-3, with a tentative D call TRBD1 (5 bases). This CDR3 has 16 amino acids. Germline V gene lookup returns CDR1 LGHNA and CDR2 YNFKEQ. Trimming removed 1 base from V and 0 bases from J, with 10 bases in between. In DNA form, the CDR3 reads TGTGCCAGCAGCCAAGGGGGGTTCAGCTCTGGAAACACCATATATTTT. It is translated as CASSQGGFSSGNTIYF.

V usage is TRBV5-1 and J usage is TRBJ1-3, with D perhaps matching TRBD1 (6 bases). The V and J ends lost 3 bases and 1 base respectively, with 11 bases between them. Per germline, CDR1 SGHRS and CDR2 YFSETQ. This CDR3 has 15 residues. The CDR3 DNA sequence: TGCGCCAGCAGCTCCAGTCAGGGGTCTGGAAACACCATATATTTT. Translation: CASSSSQGSGNTIYF.

CDR3 residues: CASSVEGGVPYNEQFF. The CDR3 DNA sequence: TGTGCCAGCAGCGTAGAGGGCGGAGTCCCCTACAATGAGCAGTTCTTC. The chain joins TRBV9 to TRBJ2-1, with unresolved D. V dropped 0 bases and J dropped 2 bases, with 12 bases sitting between them. The CDR3 has 16 residues. Germline CDR1 is SGDLS and CDR2 is YYNGEE.

CDR3 region: CASSPQGLAAQYF. In DNA form, the CDR3 reads TGTGCCAGCTCACCCCAGGGTCTAGCAGCCCAGTACTTC. The rearrangement links TRBV18 to TRBJ2-5; D may be TRBD1 or TRBD2 (5 bases each). V was cut by 3 bases and J by 9 bases, with 14 bases left in between. Germline values: CDR1 KGHSH, CDR2 LQKENI. The CDR3 contains 13 residues.

CDR3 sequence reads: CASSSGLAGDGADTQYF. CDR3 sequence (DNA): TGTGCCAGCAGCTCGGGACTAGCGGGAGATGGGGCAGATACGCAGTATTTT. The chain carries TRBV4-2 and TRBJ2-3; 14 positions match TRBD2. V shed 5 bases, J shed 4 bases, and the junction held 8 bases outside the gene matches. The CDR3 length is 17 residues. The V gene's germline CDR1 is LGHNA and CDR2 YNFKEQ.

The V and J genes are TRBV5-1 and TRBJ2-1; perhaps TRBD2 as D (5 bases). The CDR3 contains 14 residues. Germline assignment: CDR1 SGHRS and CDR2 YFSETQ. V shed 5 bases and J shed 1 base, with 10 bases lying between them. The CDR3 coding sequence is TGCGCCAGCAGGATAAGCGGATCCTACAATGAGCAGTTCTTC. It yields the protein CASRISGSYNEQFF.

DNA for the CDR3: TGTGCCAGCAGCTCCTGGGACAGGGGGCGCGGAACCGAAGCTTTCTTT. This encodes CASSSWDRGRGTEAFF. The V and J genes are TRBV7-3 and TRBJ1-1; the match to TRBD1 covers 12 bases. CDR1 is SGHTA, CDR2 FQGTGA, per germline. V shed 4 bases and J 8 bases; nucleotides not matched to a gene: 11. The CDR3 has 16 residues.

The CDR3 coding sequence is TGTGCCAGCAGCCCAGGGTCAGGGAACTACGAGCAGTACTTC. It is translated as CASSPGSGNYEQYF. The gene calls are TRBV7-9 and TRBJ2-7; TRBD1 might be the D (5 bases). In germline, CDR1 is SEHNR, CDR2 FQNEAQ (reference sequence). The CDR3 has 14 residues. V was clipped by 5 bases and J by 3 bases, with 14 bases between them.

The count of this clone is one. The chain uses TRBV5-1 and TRBJ2-5; a weak D match, TRBD1 (5 bases). The CDR3 has 17 amino acids. The germline CDR1 and CDR2 sequences are SGHRS and YFSETQ. The V end lost 4 bases, the J end lost 5 bases, and 24 bases lay between the germline ends. This CDR3 reads CASSGSSGVRASETQYF. The CDR3 bases are TGCGCCAGCAGCGGAAGTTCTGGAGTCAGGGCCTCTGAGACCCAGTACTTC.